The 5 T cell receptor beta chains given below trace back to one sample, sequenced in a study of immune cell composition in non-small cell lung cancer. The normal lung sample lay at least 3 cm, and maximally far, from the tumour. Data came from immunoSEQ multiplex PCR; TCRdb stores just in-frame clones and leaves some out. The profile shows about 16,000 clones, just over 75% of them singletons. These data were also filed under a second study, of CD4 T cells in lung cancer.

The sample comprised non-adjacent lung tissue. These receptors were collected from a human donor with non-small cell lung cancer.

The chain joins TRBV6-1 to TRBJ1-1; D possibly corresponds to TRBD1 (6 bases). The CDR3 sequence is 16 residues long. CDR1 is MNHNS and CDR2 is SASEGT in the germline V gene. The ends were cut back, 2 bases at V and 5 bases at J, with 18 bases in the middle. Here the CDR3 reads CASSELRHGGATEAFF. The CDR3 DNA reads as TGTGCCAGCAGTGAATTAAGGCACGGGGGGGCGACTGAAGCTTTCTTT.

This chain joins TRBV11-2 and TRBJ1-6, with D possibly TRBD1 on 6 matching bases. The CDR3 is 15 residues long. V lost 5 bases, J lost 7 bases, and 15 bases lay in between. Germline V gene sequence: CDR1 SGHAT, CDR2 FQNNGV. CDR3 sequence reads: CASSTWTETNSPLHF. The CDR3 bases are TGTGCCAGCAGCACCTGGACAGAAACAAATTCACCCCTCCACTTT.

This clone was counted a few times. The chain recombines TRBV5-1 with TRBJ1-5; D is unresolved. V gave up 7 bases and J gave up 11 bases, with 28 bases separating them. CDR1 is SGHRS, CDR2 YFSETQ, per germline. CDR3 length equals 16 residues. CDR3: CASETKVSVEQSAQHF. Here the CDR3 DNA reads TGCGCCAGCGAAACTAAAGTCAGCGTCGAGCAATCAGCCCAGCATTTT.

The chain links TRBV28 to TRBJ2-3; 9 bases are a match to TRBD2. Germline CDR1 and CDR2: MDHEN and SYDVKM. The CDR3 sequence is 13 residues long. Trimming at V came to 10 bases and at J to 3 bases, leaving 5 bases not matched to a gene. The CDR3 region has the DNA TGTGCCACCTTAGCGGGGGTGACAGATACGCAGTATTTT. Amino acid sequence: CATLAGVTDTQYF.

Of note for this clone: Within the sample, other DNA sequences also encode this same CDR3. The rearrangement links TRBV7-6 to TRBJ1-1, with D maybe TRBD1 (5 bases). V was cut by 5 bases and J by 1 base, with 11 bases left in between. The CDR3 runs to 14 residues. Germline CDR1 reads SGHVS; CDR2 reads FNYEAQ. For the CDR3, the DNA is TGTGCCAGCAGCGCACAGACAGCGAACACTGAAGCTTTCTTT. Its protein product is CASSAQTANTEAFF.